This entry lists 12 T cell receptor beta chains sequenced from one sample in a study of blood T cell repertoires in COVID-19. The data were produced by immunoSEQ multiplex PCR, yet TCRdb's version contains in-frame clones alone and is incomplete. The data show roughly 240,000 clones, 82% seen once. Sequences were obtained from peripheral blood. Receptor source: a woman in her sixties or seventies with acute or convalescent COVID-19.

This clone was detected only a few times. The rearrangement joins TRBV21-1 to TRBJ2-2; TRBD1 is the table's D call, not checked against the DNA. TRBV21-1 is a pseudogene segment. There are 15 residues in the CDR3. In nucleotides, the CDR3 is TGTGCCAGCACCAGGCAGGGGGCTAACACCGGGGAGCTGTTTTTT. It encodes CASTRQGANTGELFF.

The chain is built from TRBV11-2 and TRBJ2-3, with 8 bases aligning to TRBD1. V shed 5 bases, J shed 2 bases, and the junction held 6 bases outside the gene matches. Germline V gene lookup returns CDR1 SGHAT and CDR2 FQNNGV. The CDR3 is 15 residues long. The CDR3 bases are TGTGCCAGCAGCCTCACAGGGGGTTTCACAGATACGCAGTATTTT. Translating it yields CASSLTGGFTDTQYF.

CDR3 region: CATGGSPLYEQYF. The CDR3 nucleotides are TGTGCCACGGGGGGGAGTCCTCTCTACGAGCAGTACTTC. The gene calls are TRBV6-5 and TRBJ2-7, with 8 positions matching TRBD2. Losses at the gene ends were 10 bases for V and 3 bases for J; bases not matched to a gene: 8. The germline V gene has CDR1 MNHEY and CDR2 SVGAGI. The CDR3 loop spans 13 amino acids.

This chain connects TRBV11-2 to TRBJ1-6; TRBD1 matches 7 bases. The CDR3 totals 16 residues. Germline CDR1 reads SGHAT; CDR2 reads FQNNGV. V lost 1 base to trimming and J lost 6 bases; unmatched junction nucleotides: 6. The CDR3 coding sequence is TGTGCCAGCAGCTTAGTCCCGACAGGGCTTAATTCACCCCTCCACTTT. Protein sequence: CASSLVPTGLNSPLHF.

This chain connects TRBV5-6 to TRBJ1-5, with 7 bases matching TRBD1. Germline CDR1 SGHDT, CDR2 YYEEEE. The J segment lost 2 bases and the V segment lost 3 bases, leaving 2 bases of the junction unmatched. The length of the CDR3 is 14 residues. CDR3 nucleotide sequence: TGTGCCAGCAGCTGGCAGGGGGGCAATCAGCCCCAGCATTTT. This gives the protein CASSWQGGNQPQHF.

The chain couples TRBV28 to TRBJ1-5; no definite D call. Germline V gene lookup returns CDR1 MDHEN and CDR2 SYDVKM. V was shortened by 6 bases and J by 5 bases, with 11 bases between the two germline ends. This CDR3 is 13 amino acids long. The CDR3 is CASSPLRDQPQHF. The DNA for the CDR3 is TGTGCCAGCAGCCCACTTCGGGATCAGCCCCAGCATTTT.

The chain uses TRBV27 and TRBJ2-5; D possibly corresponds to TRBD1 (6 bases). This CDR3 is 14 amino acids long. Trimming pared 4 bases from V and 5 bases from J, leaving 14 bases between. The germline V gene encodes CDR1 MNHEY and CDR2 SMNVEV (reference sequence). In DNA, the CDR3 is TGTGCCAGCAGTTCTATAGGGGGTCTGGAGACCCAGTACTTC. Amino acid sequence: CASSSIGGLETQYF.

V gene TRBV6-2 or TRBV6-3 combines with J gene TRBJ1-5, with D perhaps matching TRBD1 (6 bases). Germline CDR1 reads MNHEY; CDR2 reads SVGEGT. The CDR3 has 16 residues. V shed 1 base and J shed 6 bases, with 16 bases lying between them. CDR3 nucleotide sequence: TGTGCCAGCAGTTACTTCCTTACAGGGTCGCCTCAGCCCCAGCATTTT. Residues: CASSYFLTGSPQPQHF.

The CDR3 here is CASSYRRGLSSYEQYF. Written as DNA, the CDR3 is TGTGCCAGCAGTTACAGGAGGGGCCTCAGCTCCTACGAGCAGTACTTC. This chain uses TRBV6-2 or TRBV6-3 with TRBJ2-7, with TRBD2 as a possible D gene (6 bases). V lost 2 bases and J 0 bases, leaving 14 bases between the germline ends. Germline-derived CDR1 and CDR2 are MNHEY and SVGEGT. The CDR3 spans 16 residues.

This clone appeared a few times. This chain uses TRBV9 with TRBJ1-5, with D possibly matching TRBD1 (5 bases). Trimming cost V 1 base and J 2 bases, with 10 bases left between them. Germline V gene lookup returns CDR1 SGDLS and CDR2 YYNGEE. The CDR3 sequence is 15 residues long. The CDR3 loop is CASSVQGGGNQPQHF. In DNA, the CDR3 is TGTGCCAGCAGCGTACAGGGCGGGGGCAATCAGCCCCAGCATTTT.

In its sample, this clone was seen a few times. The chain joins TRBV4-3 to TRBJ2-7, with 7 bases lining up with TRBD2. The CDR3 is 16 residues long. Per the germline V gene, CDR1 is LGHNA and CDR2 is YSLEER. Trimming cost V 0 bases and J 2 bases; bases outside gene matches: 7. The CDR3 sequence is CASSQDWPSGAYEQYF. In DNA, the CDR3 is TGCGCCAGCAGCCAAGATTGGCCTAGCGGAGCCTACGAGCAGTACTTC.

The chain is built from TRBV19 and TRBJ1-2; maybe TRBD1 (5 bases). Per the germline V gene, CDR1 is LNHDA and CDR2 is SQIVND (reference sequence). This CDR3 has 12 amino acids. Trimming stripped 7 bases from V and 4 bases from J, with 10 bases between. CDR3 sequence: CASNRRGYGYTF. The DNA of the CDR3 is TGTGCCAGTAATCGAAGGGGCTATGGCTACACCTTC.